The 2 T cell receptor beta chains below come from one sample, sequenced in a study of cytomegalovirus exposure and HLA in healthy donors. The primer mix had 60 Vbeta and 13 Jbeta primers. Sequenced by immunoSEQ multiplex PCR; TCRdb stores in-frame clones only, minus some. The table lists more than 95,000 clones, around 82% of them singletons, with 3.6% in the top ten. The sequenced material came from PBMCs. Receptors originate from a woman aged 40 to 50 in good health and CMV-seropositive.

In DNA form, the CDR3 reads TGTGCCAGCAGCTTAAAGCAACTAGCGGGAGGTATCCAAGAGACCCAGTACTTC. Translated: CASSLKQLAGGIQETQYF. The V gene is TRBV13, the J gene TRBJ2-5; 12 bases fit TRBD2. The CDR3 contains 18 residues. Germline lookup yields CDR1 PRHDT and CDR2 FYEKMQ (reference sequence). Unmatched junction bases numbered 8, after V lost 2 bases and J lost 1 base. Looking up the rest from reference TRBV13 and TRBJ2-5 gives the full variable domain: AAGVIQSPRHLIKEKRETATLKCYPIPRHDTVYWYQQGPGQDPQFLISFYEKMQSDKGSIPDRFSAQQFSDYHSELNMSSLELGDSALYFCASSLKQLAGGIQETQYFGPGTRLLVL.

DNA for the CDR3: TGTGCCAGCAGGAGGGACATGAACACTGAAGCTTTCTTT. This translates into CASRRDMNTEAFF. The chain carries TRBV2 and TRBJ1-1; maybe TRBD1 (6 bases). V shed 6 bases and J shed 0 bases, with 8 bases lying between them. CDR3 length: 13 amino acids. Germline CDR1 is SNHLY and CDR2 is FYNNEI.